The clone carrying this T cell receptor beta chain was observed a handful of times. The V gene's germline CDR1 is MDHEN and CDR2 SYDVKM. V shed 2 bases and J 5 bases; nucleotides not matched to a gene: 8. This CDR3 comprises 16 residues. This sample is part of a study of identical twins. Healthy Caucasians made up all donors. From the 5' RACE reads, TCRdb called clonotypes with MiXCR, one entry per CDR3 protein. The sample holds a few hundred thousand distinct CDR3 sequences, over 9.5% seen once. The data also belong to a second study, concerning yellow fever vaccine responses in identical twins.

The gene calls are TRBV28 and TRBJ2-3, with TRBD2 matching 9 bases. The sequence was obtained from a woman aged 18-29 years in good health. The specimen was memory (CD45RO+) T cells sorted from blood. CDR3 region: CASSLRGRGRGDTQYF. CDR3 in DNA: TGTGCCAGCAGTTTACGAGGGCGCGGGAGGGGAGATACGCAGTATTTT.